This T cell receptor beta chain was sequenced during a study of shared clonotypes between healthy human individuals. Study results and limitations: Genetic and exposure-history diversity was limited by the small donor number.

Clones were sequenced by immunoSEQ multiplex PCR, and TCRdb holds only the in-frame ones, with some missing. The sample consists of about 2.1 million clones, 93% of them appearing once. The V end was cut by 3 bases, the J end by 1 base, with 21 bases between. The CDR3 consists of 18 residues. Germline V gives CDR1 MGHRA, CDR2 YSYEKL. A note on this clone: Its specificity is not known.

Positive CCR7 selection of CD45RO-negative cells yielded the naive CD8 cells, and terminally differentiated effector memory CD45RA+ cells were excluded. The donors, all of them Caucasian adults, lived in Nashville, Tennessee. The sequenced sample consisted of naive CD8+ T cells from PBMCs. The receptor comes from a man aged 18-30 years in good health. Some clones in this sample may be carry-over from other donors' samples. The gene calls are TRBV4-1 and TRBJ2-5; D uncertain. CDR3 protein: CASSHSPLVLDGQETQYF. The DNA of the CDR3 is TGCGCCAGCAGCCACTCCCCATTGGTTCTAGATGGCCAAGAGACCCAGTACTTC.